The 26 T cell receptor beta chains listed next were all sequenced from one sample in a study of identical twins. TCRdb ran MiXCR on the 5' RACE reads and lists one entry per CDR3 protein. The table records 400,000 to 500,000 distinct CDR3 sequences, 13% to 15% of them present only once. The same specimen was also included in a second study, on yellow fever vaccine responses in identical twins.

The sequenced material came from CD4+ T cells sorted from blood. The receptors were sampled from a woman under 30 in good health.

There are a few counts of this clonotype. The chain uses TRBV6-1 and TRBJ1-2, with a possible D match to TRBD1 (5 bases). Germline-derived CDR1 and CDR2 are MNHNS and SASEGT. The CDR3 is made up of 14 amino acids. V was shortened by 11 bases and J by 4 bases, with 20 bases between the two germline ends. Here the CDR3 reads CAVARGGGVYGYTF. As DNA, the CDR3 is TGTGCCGTAGCCCGAGGAGGAGGGGTCTATGGCTACACCTTC.

The chain joins TRBV2 to TRBJ2-3, with 8 bases lining up with TRBD1. Per germline, CDR1 SNHLY and CDR2 FYNNEI. This CDR3 has 14 residues. V dropped 4 bases and J dropped 6; count of bases not matched to a gene: 6. The CDR3 region is CASSVDRGSDTQYF. DNA for the CDR3: TGTGCCAGCAGTGTTGACAGGGGTTCCGATACGCAGTATTTT. The full variable domain, its missing parts supplied by reference TRBV2 and TRBJ2-3, is EPEVTQTPSHQVTQMGQEVILRCVPISNHLYFYWYRQILGQKVEFLVSFYNNEISEKSEIFDDQFSVERPDGSNFTLKIRSTKLEDSAMYFCASSVDRGSDTQYFGPGTRLTVL.

There are many counts of this clonotype. V gene TRBV7-2 combines with J gene TRBJ1-4, with TRBD1 as a possible D gene (6 bases). Germline V gives CDR1 SGHTA, CDR2 FQGNSA. V lost 7 bases, J lost 7 bases, and 19 bases lay in between. This CDR3 has 15 amino acids. This CDR3 reads CASTEGGGAFEKLFF. CDR3 nucleotide sequence: TGTGCCAGCACCGAAGGGGGAGGGGCATTTGAAAAACTGTTTTTT.

The genes are TRBV28 and TRBJ2-1; 7 bases align to TRBD2. CDR3 length: 19 residues. The germline V gene has CDR1 MDHEN and CDR2 SYDVKM. The ends lost 5 bases at V and 4 bases at J; junction bases unmatched: 20. Here the CDR3 reads CASSPRQGLALALYNEQFF. The CDR3, as DNA: TGTGCCAGCAGTCCCCGGCAGGGCCTGGCACTAGCGCTATACAATGAGCAGTTCTTC.

This clonotype has more than one count but fewer than ten. This sequence joins TRBV4-3 and TRBJ1-6, with a possible D match to TRBD1 (5 bases). The CDR3 runs to 13 residues. The germline gives CDR1 LGHNA, CDR2 YSLEER. Trimming took 3 bases from V and 9 from J, leaving 9 bases between them. DNA for the CDR3: TGCGCCAGCAGCCAGGGGACCGGTTCACCCCTCCACTTT. Its protein product is CASSQGTGSPLHF.

V and J are TRBV28 and TRBJ2-3; 7 bases are a match to TRBD1. After removal of 11 bases from V and 2 bases from J, the junction contained 7 bases not matched to a gene. CDR1 MDHEN and CDR2 SYDVKM come from the germline V gene. CDR3 length: 13 amino acids. For the CDR3, the DNA is TGTGCCCATTTGGGGACAGACACAGATACGCAGTATTTT. This translates into CAHLGTDTDTQYF.

The CDR3 reads CAWSRGLAGGEQFF. The CDR3 nucleotides read TGTGCCTGGAGCAGGGGACTAGCGGGAGGCGAGCAGTTCTTC. V usage is TRBV30 and J usage is TRBJ2-1; the match to TRBD2 covers 15 bases. Germline CDR1 is GTSNPN and CDR2 is SVGIG (reference sequence). V trimming: 3 bases; J trimming: 10 bases; junction bases outside the gene matches: 4. CDR3 length: 14 amino acids.

This chain joins TRBV28 and TRBJ2-7, with 7 bases fitting TRBD2. CDR3 length equals 13 residues. With V trimmed by 10 bases and J by 4 bases, 10 bases remained unmatched. Germline V lookup: CDR1 MDHEN, CDR2 SYDVKM. The CDR3 DNA sequence: TGTGCCACTGATAGGGCTAGCGGTTACGAGCAGTACTTC. Translated: CATDRASGYEQYF.

This clonotype was counted at least ten times. V and J are TRBV12-3 or TRBV12-4 and TRBJ2-5, with a possible D match to TRBD2 (5 bases). This CDR3 is 14 amino acids long. The germline V and J ends were trimmed by 6 bases and 5 bases, with 16 bases remaining between them. The CDR3 region has the DNA TGTGCCAGCAGCTCCACGGGTGGGGAGGAGACCCAGTACTTC. It is translated as CASSSTGGEETQYF.

The chain uses TRBV20-1 and TRBJ2-4; D not certain. The V end was cut by 3 bases, the J end by 2 bases, with 2 bases between. CDR1 DFQATT and CDR2 SNEGSKA come from the germline V gene (reference sequence). CDR3 size: 11 residues. The CDR3 spells CSASSKNIQYF. The CDR3 DNA reads as TGCAGTGCTAGCTCCAAAAACATTCAGTACTTC.

The V gene is TRBV7-2, the J gene TRBJ2-4; TRBD1 agrees at 11 bases. The CDR3 totals 17 residues. Germline V gene sequence: CDR1 SGHTA, CDR2 FQGNSA. The V and J ends lost 5 bases and 3 bases, in that order; junction bases with no gene match: 9. This chain's CDR3 is CASSPTGTGGVKNIQYF. The CDR3 DNA follows: TGTGCCAGCAGCCCGACCGGGACAGGGGGAGTCAAAAACATTCAGTACTTC.

This clonotype was seen more than once but under ten times. The V call is TRBV2, the J call TRBJ2-3; 10 nucleotides align to TRBD2. The V gene's germline CDR1 is SNHLY and CDR2 FYNNEI. V trimming: 6 bases; J trimming: 3 bases; junction bases outside the gene matches: 12. The CDR3 sequence is 17 residues long. The CDR3 loop reads CASRRRVLAGETDTQYF. DNA for the CDR3: TGTGCCAGCAGACGAAGGGTCCTAGCGGGGGAAACAGATACGCAGTATTTT.

The chain recombines TRBV12-3 or TRBV12-4 with TRBJ2-1, with D maybe TRBD2 (5 bases). The germline V and J ends were trimmed by 7 bases and 10 bases, with 14 bases remaining between them. This CDR3 comprises 12 residues. The CDR3 DNA reads TGTGCCAGCACCAAATTGGGAGCAGAGCAGTTCTTC. This gives the protein CASTKLGAEQFF.

A word on this clonotype: The limits of the CDR3 on the DNA are not certain, so only TCRdb's listed CDR3 is given. This rearrangement joins TRBV20-1 to TRBJ2-3; the table's TRBD2 call for D was not verified on the DNA. The CDR3 is 16 residues long, counting both termini. Germline CDR1 and CDR2: DFQATT and SNEGSKA (reference sequence). CDR3 region: CSAPPLWDISTDTQYF.

This clonotype appeared a few times. The chain has TRBV20-1 and TRBJ2-7, with a tentative D call TRBD2 (5 bases). V was clipped by 6 bases and J by 0 bases, with 18 bases between them. Germline V gene sequence: CDR1 DFQATT, CDR2 SNEGSKA (reference sequence). The CDR3 totals 15 residues. The CDR3 DNA follows: TGCAGTGCCGGGCCTAGGGAGAGTGTCTCCTACGAGCAGTACTTC. This translates into CSAGPRESVSYEQYF.

This chain links TRBV19 with TRBJ2-7, with 8 bases aligning to TRBD2. J lost 2 bases, V lost 11 bases, and 8 bases had no gene match. Germline lookup yields CDR1 LNHDA and CDR2 SQIVND (reference sequence). This CDR3 contains 13 residues. The CDR3 loop reads CAAAEAGAYEQYF. For the CDR3, the DNA is TGTGCCGCCGCAGAAGCGGGAGCCTACGAGCAGTACTTC.

The chain joins TRBV7-3 to TRBJ2-1, with D perhaps given as TRBD1 or TRBD2 (5 bases each). V dropped 5 bases and J dropped 10 bases, with 21 bases sitting between them. Germline V gives CDR1 SGHTA, CDR2 FQGTGA. CDR3 length: 15 residues. This CDR3 is CASSLLGTNNAEQFF. In DNA, the CDR3 is TGTGCCAGCAGCCTGCTCGGGACGAATAATGCCGAGCAGTTCTTC.

The gene calls are TRBV6-2 or TRBV6-3 and TRBJ2-7, with 7 nucleotides matching TRBD2. J gave up 4 bases and V 7 bases, and 13 bases lay outside the gene matches. This CDR3 has 15 residues. Germline CDR1 MNHEY, CDR2 SVGEGT. CDR3 loop: CASIPGLRYFYEQYF. The DNA of the CDR3 is TGTGCCAGCATTCCGGGACTAAGATATTTTTACGAGCAGTACTTC.

The chain recombines TRBV2 with TRBJ2-2; 10 nucleotides align to TRBD1. The length of the CDR3 is 15 residues. The V gene end was trimmed by 6 bases and the J gene end by 7 bases; junction bases not matched to a gene: 8. Germline V gene data show CDR1 as SNHLY and CDR2 as FYNNEI. The CDR3 protein is CASRVDRGPVGELFF. The CDR3 DNA reads TGTGCCAGCAGGGTCGACAGGGGGCCGGTCGGGGAGCTGTTTTTT.

The genes are TRBV5-1 and TRBJ2-1; TRBD1 or TRBD2 may be the D gene (5 bases each). The CDR3 has 14 amino acids. The germline V gene encodes CDR1 SGHRS and CDR2 YFSETQ. The ends were cut back, 4 bases at V and 3 bases at J, with 11 bases in the middle. CDR3 in DNA: TGCGCCAGCAGCCCCCTGGGGGACTACAATGAGCAGTTCTTC. Its protein product is CASSPLGDYNEQFF. Full variable domain (remainder filled in from reference TRBV5-1 and TRBJ2-1): KAGVTQTPRYLIKTRGQQVTLSCSPISGHRSVSWYQQTPGQGLQFLFEYFSETQRNKGNFPGRFSGRQFSNSRSEMNVSTLELGDSALYLCASSPLGDYNEQFFGPGTRLTVL.

The V gene is TRBV12-3 or TRBV12-4, the J gene TRBJ2-1; 12 positions agree with TRBD2. The CDR3 spans 18 residues. The V and J ends lost 3 bases and 4 bases, in that order; junction bases with no gene match: 10. This CDR3 is CASSFALAGGRVYNEQFF. The CDR3 DNA follows: TGTGCCAGCAGTTTCGCGCTAGCGGGAGGGCGCGTTTACAATGAGCAGTTCTTC.

This clonotype was detected a few times. The chain employs TRBV5-1 and TRBJ2-1, with D possibly matching TRBD1 (6 bases). Germline values: CDR1 SGHRS, CDR2 YFSETQ. The CDR3 has 18 residues. Trimming left V 4 bases short and J 2 bases short, with 22 bases between. The CDR3 reads CASSGVTTGSKAYNEQFF. The CDR3 coding sequence is TGCGCCAGCAGCGGGGTTACGACAGGCTCAAAGGCCTACAATGAGCAGTTCTTC.

This clonotype occurred many times. This sequence joins TRBV4-2 and TRBJ2-7; 7 positions agree with TRBD2. Germline CDR1 LGHNA, CDR2 YNFKEQ. With V trimmed by 0 bases and J by 7 bases, 12 bases remained unmatched. This CDR3 contains 16 residues. Written as DNA, the CDR3 is TGTGCCAGCAGCCAAGATCCGTCCGGACTAGGTTTAGAGCAGTACTTC. Its protein product is CASSQDPSGLGLEQYF.

This clonotype was seen many times. The chain joins TRBV29-1 to TRBJ2-6; 10 bases line up with TRBD1. The CDR3 sequence is 17 residues long. V lost 3 bases, J lost 0 bases, and 5 bases stayed unmatched. From germline, CDR1 is SQVTM and CDR2 ANQGSEA. CDR3 loop: CSVETGGPRSGANVLTF. As DNA, the CDR3 is TGCAGCGTTGAGACAGGGGGCCCACGCTCTGGGGCCAACGTCCTGACTTTC.

This chain joins TRBV5-1 and TRBJ2-7, with 8 bases aligning to TRBD1. J gave up 4 bases and V 4 bases, and 16 bases lay outside the gene matches. Germline CDR1 reads SGHRS; CDR2 reads YFSETQ. The CDR3 contains 17 residues. The CDR3 DNA reads as TGCGCCAGCAGCCGAAGAAACGTCGGACAGGGTGAATACGAGCAGTACTTC. It translates to CASSRRNVGQGEYEQYF.

The chain carries TRBV5-6 and TRBJ1-1; possible D gene TRBD1, 5 bases. V shed 4 bases and J shed 5 bases, with 15 bases lying between them. The length of the CDR3 is 14 residues. Germline V lookup: CDR1 SGHDT, CDR2 YYEEEE. The CDR3 is CASSISGRGTEAFF. In DNA, the CDR3 is TGTGCCAGCAGCATCTCAGGGCGCGGGACTGAAGCTTTCTTT.